The sequence of this T cell receptor (beta chain) was determined in a study of blood T cell repertoires in COVID-19 (dated by TCRdb to about 2020). Regarding the research as a whole: Samples covering the acute and convalescent phases of COVID-19 were provided by collaborators in the United States, Italy and Spain. Sample metadata almost always included a de-identified subject ID, COVID-19 status, age in years and sex. The material from the prospective study consisted of cDNA or gDNA derived from T cells, B-cell-depleted T cells, or PBMCs. The dataset comprised deeply sampled blood TCRbeta repertoires from subjects exposed to, actively infected with, or recovered from COVID-19. The repertoires were made available in a free public database intended to serve as a resource for research on the immune response to SARS-CoV-2. The samples were drawn from the first 160 participants of the ongoing ImmuneRACE study and from over a thousand subjects provided by 6 global collaborators. Where available, HLA class I and class II types were taken from metadata supplied by the sample provider and were not determined by assay-based typing.

The immunoSEQ Assay, a bias-controlled multiplex PCR, was used to amplify TCRbeta CDR3 regions from genomic DNA. In the source study's methods: The number of nucleated cells in each sample was estimated from the amplification of reference gene primers within the assay. To quantify the absolute abundance of each unique TCRbeta CDR3 rearrangement, sequence reads were collapsed and filtered. For each sample, productive Simpson clonality was calculated as the square root of Simpson's diversity index across productive rearrangements. This immuneACCESS table, as held by TCRdb, lists in-frame sequences with V and J called but not all clones. Of the missing ones, under half trace to an unresolved V gene in checked studies; the others have no known cause. That table furnishes V, J and clone size, whereas the DNA furnished D and trimming. The sample table shows about 220,000 clones, and roughly 80% are seen once. The ten largest account for approximately 5% of the sample.

Comments on this clone: Its antigen is still unknown. Base qualities were left out, and no much larger clone turns up one base away.

Whole blood was collected in K2EDTA tubes by collaborating institutions according to the institutions' own protocols. For TCRbeta analysis, collaborators shipped samples as frozen whole blood, isolated PBMCs, or DNA extracted from either of those sample types. Trimming takes 4 bases from V and 5 bases from J, and the germline ends sit 5 bases apart. CDR3 length: 11 amino acids, cysteine to phenylalanine. This entry keeps only the CDR3 DNA: 33 bases, framed from base 1. From the germline V gene, CDR1 is MNHEY and CDR2 is SVGEGT. On the study overall, not on this receptor specifically: The quantity of clinical and demographic metadata differed by source and by participant and was supplied without curation.

The source is a human donor in a cohort sampled during active COVID-19. Recombination linked TRBV6-2 or TRBV6-3 to TRBJ2-5; confidence is insufficient to name the D gene. Specimen: peripheral blood. DNA sequence: TGTGCCAGCAGTTTATTTGAGACCCAGTACTTC. Its protein product is CASSLFETQYF.